Below, 30 T cell receptor beta chains from the same sample are listed, as sequenced in a study of response to subunit inactivated influenza vaccine. TCRdb reprocessed the RT-PCR reads with MiXCR, giving one entry per CDR3 protein. The data show 650,000 to 850,000 distinct CDR3 sequences, with approximately 15% seen just once and around 7.3% held by the top ten. The sample here was PBMCs from blood, taken 14 to 15 days before vaccination. The receptors originated from a man aged 45-65 years who received an inactivated influenza vaccine.

This clonotype has just a few counts. This chain connects TRBV25-1 to TRBJ2-5; D is uncertain. V was clipped by 4 bases and J by 5 bases, with 11 bases between them. This CDR3 is built from 13 residues. Germline assignment: CDR1 MGHDK and CDR2 SYGVNS. The CDR3 sequence is CASSAKNWETQYF. The CDR3 DNA is TGTGCCAGCAGTGCGAAAAACTGGGAGACCCAGTACTTC.

This clonotype was counted between two and nine times. The chain couples TRBV12-3 or TRBV12-4 to TRBJ2-1; the D gene is possibly TRBD2 (7 bases). V shed 6 bases and J shed 8 bases, with 20 bases lying between them. The CDR3 has 15 amino acids. The CDR3 here is CASSGGGGLWDEQFF. The CDR3 nucleotides are TGTGCCAGCAGCGGGGGAGGGGGACTCTGGGATGAGCAGTTCTTC.

V gene TRBV6-2 or TRBV6-3 combines with J gene TRBJ2-1; a possible D gene is TRBD2 (6 bases). The ends were cut back, 5 bases at V and 6 bases at J, with 17 bases in the middle. The CDR3 contains 15 residues. Germline V gene sequence: CDR1 MNHEY, CDR2 SVGEGT. CDR3 protein: CASSIPREPSNEQFF. CDR3 bases: TGTGCCAGCAGTATCCCACGGGAGCCCTCCAATGAGCAGTTCTTC.

The rearrangement links TRBV6-2 or TRBV6-3 to TRBJ2-3; 9 bases line up with TRBD2. The germline V gene has CDR1 MNHEY and CDR2 SVGEGT. With V trimmed by 6 bases and J by 2 bases, 6 bases remained unmatched. The CDR3 is 15 residues long. This chain's CDR3 is CASRKTSGYTDTQYF. The CDR3 DNA sequence: TGTGCCAGCAGGAAGACTAGCGGCTACACAGATACGCAGTATTTT.

The sample holds many counts of this clonotype. This rearrangement joins TRBV3-1 to TRBJ1-2; a weak D match, TRBD1 (5 bases). The CDR3 is made up of 14 amino acids. Looked up from germline, CDR1 is LGHDT and CDR2 is YNNKEL (reference sequence). Trimming pared 4 bases from V and 0 bases from J, leaving 9 bases between. The CDR3 sequence is CASSLREANYGYTF. In nucleotides, the CDR3 is TGTGCCAGCAGCCTCAGGGAAGCTAACTATGGCTACACCTTC.

This clonotype was found many times. The CDR3 reads CASSLRATEQYF. CDR3 sequence (DNA): TGTGCCAGCAGTTTACGAGCGACCGAGCAGTACTTC. V usage is TRBV28 and J usage is TRBJ2-7; D gene ambiguous. V dropped 2 bases and J dropped 6 bases, with 8 bases sitting between them. In germline, CDR1 is MDHEN, CDR2 SYDVKM. This CDR3 has 12 amino acids.

This clonotype was counted only a few times. The CDR3 sequence: CSVLRRGGPINEQFF. The CDR3 bases are TGCAGCGTCCTCCGCAGGGGGGGACCGATCAATGAGCAGTTCTTC. The chain links TRBV29-1 to TRBJ2-1; D may match TRBD1 or TRBD2 (7 bases each). The CDR3 has 15 amino acids. The germline gives CDR1 SQVTM, CDR2 ANQGSEA. The V end lost 6 bases, the J end lost 6 bases, and 21 bases lay between the germline ends.

This clonotype was counted a few times. V gene TRBV20-1 combines with J gene TRBJ1-1, with D uncertain. Germline CDR1 reads DFQATT; CDR2 reads SNEGSKA (reference sequence). V was pared by 3 bases and J by 6 bases, with 14 bases between. The CDR3 is 13 residues long. The CDR3 bases are TGCAGTGCTAGCTCAGGTCACGTCCCTGAAGCTTTCTTT. Amino acids: CSASSGHVPEAFF.

V and J are TRBV10-3 and TRBJ2-1; TRBD2 aligns across 9 bases. The CDR3 consists of 19 residues. Trimming cost V 7 bases and J 0 bases; bases outside gene matches: 16. Germline CDR1 is ENHRY and CDR2 is SYGVKD. CDR3 protein: CAIKGSVFTSGPSYNEQFF. CDR3 nucleotides: TGTGCCATCAAAGGGTCTGTATTTACTAGCGGGCCCTCCTACAATGAGCAGTTCTTC.

In this sample, this clonotype turned up many times. The rearrangement links TRBV28 to TRBJ2-3, with D unresolved. The CDR3 extends over 12 amino acids. Germline values: CDR1 MDHEN, CDR2 SYDVKM. The V and J ends lost 6 bases and 0 bases respectively, with 4 bases between them. The CDR3 DNA reads as TGTGCCAGCAGAGTCAGCACAGATACGCAGTATTTT. Its translation is CASRVSTDTQYF.

At least ten counts were recorded for this clonotype. The chain recombines TRBV28 with TRBJ2-7; TRBD1 or TRBD2 may be the D gene (5 bases each). Germline V gene lookup returns CDR1 MDHEN and CDR2 SYDVKM. V lost 3 bases and J 0 bases, leaving 9 bases between the germline ends. The CDR3 runs to 14 residues. The CDR3: CASSFGTRSYEQYF. DNA for the CDR3: TGTGCCAGCAGTTTCGGGACCCGCTCCTACGAGCAGTACTTC.

This rearrangement joins TRBV2 to TRBJ1-1, with D hard to call. V was trimmed by 5 bases and J by 1 base, leaving 8 bases between them. This CDR3 has 13 amino acids. Per germline, CDR1 SNHLY and CDR2 FYNNEI. The CDR3 region is CASSKETNTEAFF. The CDR3 bases are TGTGCCAGCAGTAAAGAAACGAACACTGAAGCTTTCTTT.

This clonotype was observed many times. The chain uses TRBV2 and TRBJ2-1; D unclear. The length of the CDR3 is 14 residues. Per the germline V gene, CDR1 is SNHLY and CDR2 is FYNNEI. Trimming removed 10 bases from V and 2 bases from J, with 15 bases in between. DNA of the CDR3: TGTGCCACCGCCTATAGCAGGACCTACAATGAGCAGTTCTTC. Translated, it gives CATAYSRTYNEQFF.

V usage is TRBV6-2 or TRBV6-3 and J usage is TRBJ2-5; D tentatively reads TRBD1 or TRBD2 (5 bases each). V gave up 5 bases and J gave up 5 bases, with 15 bases separating them. The CDR3 runs to 14 residues. Germline CDR1 is MNHEY and CDR2 is SVGEGT. The CDR3 DNA reads TGTGCCAGCAGTGCCGGGACCGTTAGGGAGACCCAGTACTTC. Translating it yields CASSAGTVRETQYF.

The chain links TRBV4-2 to TRBJ2-1, with 13 positions matching TRBD2. The V gene end was trimmed by 1 base and the J gene end by 9 bases; junction bases not matched to a gene: 9. Germline CDR1 is LGHNA and CDR2 is YNFKEQ. CDR3 length: 17 residues. The CDR3 DNA reads as TGTGCCAGCAGCCAAGCCAGTGGACTAGCGGGAGAGGGTGAGCAGTTCTTC. Protein product: CASSQASGLAGEGEQFF.

The V gene is TRBV19, the J gene TRBJ1-4; D perhaps matches TRBD1 (6 bases). Germline CDR1 is LNHDA and CDR2 is SQIVND (reference sequence). The ends were cut back, 5 bases at V and 0 bases at J, with 13 bases in the middle. The CDR3 runs 16 residues. The CDR3 region has the DNA TGTGCCAGTAGTGCCACAGGGAGGACAACTAATGAAAAACTGTTTTTT. This encodes CASSATGRTTNEKLFF.

This clonotype was seen more than once but under ten times. The chain has TRBV5-6 and TRBJ2-3, with D possibly being TRBD1 or TRBD2 (6 bases each). The CDR3 totals 17 residues. CDR1 SGHDT and CDR2 YYEEEE come from the germline V gene. The V gene lost 2 bases and the J gene lost 6 bases, with 22 bases spanning the gap. The CDR3 here is CASSFMGGLTTVDTQYF. The CDR3 region has the DNA TGTGCCAGCAGCTTTATGGGGGGCCTCACTACTGTGGATACGCAGTATTTT.

A few counts support this clonotype. This chain connects TRBV5-5 to TRBJ1-4; D gene unclear. The CDR3 extends over 15 amino acids. V lost 0 bases and J 6 bases, leaving 12 bases between the germline ends. Germline V gene lookup returns CDR1 SGHKS and CDR2 YYEKEE (reference sequence). The CDR3 DNA follows: TGTGCCAGCAGCTTGGAGGCAGCCGTAGATGAAAAACTGTTTTTT. It is translated as CASSLEAAVDEKLFF. The full variable domain, with the rest looked up from reference TRBV5-5 and TRBJ1-4, is DAGVTQSPTHLIKTRGQQVTLRCSPISGHKSVSWYQQVLGQGPQFIFQYYEKEERGRGNFPDRFSARQFPNYSSELNVNALLLGDSALYLCASSLEAAVDEKLFFGSGTQLSVL.

This clonotype has a handful of counts. The chain combines TRBV4-2 with TRBJ1-1; a weak D match, TRBD1 (5 bases). The germline V gene has CDR1 LGHNA and CDR2 YNFKEQ. The CDR3 is 14 amino acids. Between the trimmed V and J ends, which lost 0 bases and 4 bases, there was a span of 9 bases. The CDR3 spells CASSQEVRATEAFF. As DNA, the CDR3 is TGTGCCAGCAGCCAAGAGGTCAGGGCCACTGAAGCTTTCTTT.

V usage is TRBV27 and J usage is TRBJ2-2; 7 nucleotides agree with TRBD1. This CDR3 comprises 13 residues. The germline CDR1 and CDR2 sequences are MNHEY and SMNVEV (reference sequence). Trimming removed 8 bases from V and 5 bases from J; junction bases left unmatched: 5. The CDR3 is CASAVQGTGELFF. CDR3 DNA: TGTGCCAGCGCCGTACAGGGGACCGGGGAGCTGTTTTTT.

This clonotype turned up a few times. One junction end disagrees with the germline gene, perhaps due to a read error. This rearrangement joins TRBV5-1 to TRBJ2-2, with D perhaps being TRBD1 or TRBD2 (6 bases each). Germline CDR1 reads SGHRS; CDR2 reads YFSETQ. The CDR3 has 18 residues. In nucleotides, the CDR3 is TGCGCCAGCAGCTTGCTCGGGGGCTCGGTGGCGAACACCGGGGAGCTGCTTTTT. It translates to CASSLLGGSVANTGELLF. The variable domain in full, with the rest retrieved from reference TRBV5-1 and TRBJ2-2, is KAGVTQTPRYLIKTRGQQVTLSCSPISGHRSVSWYQQTPGQGLQFLFEYFSETQRNKGNFPGRFSGRQFSNSRSEMNVSTLELGDSALYLCASSLLGGSVANTGELLFGEGSRLTVL.

V usage is TRBV16 and J usage is TRBJ1-5; TRBD1 might be the D (6 bases). The V gene's germline CDR1 is KGHSY and CDR2 FQNENV. The CDR3 runs to 14 residues. V lost 5 bases and J lost 4, with 12 bases in between. The CDR3 DNA follows: TGTGCCAGCAGCGGTAACAGGGCAAATCAGCCCCAGCATTTT. This translates into CASSGNRANQPQHF.

J is TRBJ2-1 and V is TRBV6-6; no definite D call. Germline loops: CDR1 MNHNY, CDR2 SVGAGI (reference sequence). V was pared by 2 bases and J by 9 bases, with 11 bases between. CDR3 length: 13 residues. The CDR3 DNA is TGTGCCAGCAGTTACATGGGCGGTCCTGAGCAGTTCTTC. Translation: CASSYMGGPEQFF.

This clonotype was observed a few times. The chain uses TRBV10-3 and TRBJ1-1, with D possibly matching TRBD1 (5 bases). The length of the CDR3 is 14 residues. CDR1 and CDR2 (germline): ENHRY, SYGVKD. Between the trimmed V and J ends, which lost 8 bases and 1 base, there was a span of 14 bases. CDR3 sequence reads: CAIRDSLRNTEAFF. As DNA, the CDR3 is TGTGCCATCCGGGACTCCCTAAGGAACACTGAAGCTTTCTTT.

This clonotype was observed at least ten times. The chain links TRBV24-1 to TRBJ2-3, with D unresolved. The CDR3 has 13 residues. Germline V gene sequence: CDR1 KGHDR, CDR2 SFDVKD. V lost 4 bases and J lost 2, with 6 bases in between. The CDR3 is CATSERYTDTQYF. The CDR3 coding sequence is TGTGCCACCAGTGAAAGATACACAGATACGCAGTATTTT.

The V call is TRBV19, the J call TRBJ2-2, with a tentative D call TRBD1 (6 bases). V was pared by 1 base and J by 2 bases, with 11 bases between. This CDR3 is 16 amino acids long. Per germline, CDR1 LNHDA and CDR2 SQIVND (reference sequence). CDR3 nucleotide sequence: TGTGCCAGTAGTATAGCCCAGGGACACAACACCGGGGAGCTGTTTTTT. Translated, it gives CASSIAQGHNTGELFF.

This clonotype showed up just a few times. The chain couples TRBV15 to TRBJ2-7; D ambiguous. The CDR3 contains 12 residues. Deletions cut 4 bases from V and 6 bases from J, with 10 bases between. The germline CDR1 and CDR2 sequences are LNHNV and YYDKDF (reference sequence). CDR3 amino acids: CATSIARSEQYF. CDR3 nucleotide sequence: TGTGCCACCAGCATCGCCCGGAGCGAGCAGTACTTC.

This clonotype was observed a few times. The chain joins TRBV28 to TRBJ1-5; weak D call: TRBD1 (6 bases). This CDR3 is 13 amino acids long. The germline CDR1 and CDR2 sequences are MDHEN and SYDVKM. With 8 bases removed from V and 5 bases from J, the gap between germline ends came to 13 bases. Here the CDR3 reads CASHQGTYQPQHF. CDR3 DNA: TGTGCCAGCCATCAGGGGACATATCAGCCCCAGCATTTT.

V gene TRBV5-1 combines with J gene TRBJ2-7, with D perhaps TRBD1 (5 bases). CDR3 length: 16 amino acids. Trimming cost V 0 bases and J 6 bases, with 19 bases left between them. Germline V lookup: CDR1 SGHRS, CDR2 YFSETQ. This CDR3 is CASSLVGYQGGVEQYF. CDR3 in DNA: TGCGCCAGCAGCTTGGTTGGGTATCAGGGTGGAGTCGAGCAGTACTTC.

V and J are TRBV12-3 or TRBV12-4 and TRBJ2-1; 9 bases are a match to TRBD1. There are 14 residues in the CDR3. V shed 4 bases and J 9 bases; nucleotides not matched to a gene: 7. The CDR3 sequence: CASSYYRGPVEQFF. As DNA, the CDR3 is TGTGCCAGCAGTTATTACAGGGGGCCGGTTGAGCAGTTCTTC.